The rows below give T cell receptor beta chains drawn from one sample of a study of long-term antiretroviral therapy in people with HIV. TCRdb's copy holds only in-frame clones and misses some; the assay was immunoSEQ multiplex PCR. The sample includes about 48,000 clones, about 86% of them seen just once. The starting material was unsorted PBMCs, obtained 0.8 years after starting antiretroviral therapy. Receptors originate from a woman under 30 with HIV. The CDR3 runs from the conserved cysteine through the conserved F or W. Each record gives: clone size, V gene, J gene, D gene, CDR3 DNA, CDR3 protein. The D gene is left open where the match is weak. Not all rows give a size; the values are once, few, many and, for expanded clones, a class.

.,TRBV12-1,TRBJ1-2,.,TGTGTCGGTCAGCCCGAACAGCAGACAGGGTATGGCTACACCTTC,CVGQPEQQTGYGYTF
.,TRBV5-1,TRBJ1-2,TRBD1,TGCGCCAGCAGCTTGGGGGGCCGGGACAGGGGAACCTATGGCTACACCTTC,CASSLGGRDRGTYGYTF
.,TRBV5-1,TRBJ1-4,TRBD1,TGCGCCAGCAGCATGAGGGGACAGTCAACTAATGAAAAACTGTTTTTT,CASSMRGQSTNEKLFF
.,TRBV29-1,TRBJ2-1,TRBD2,TGCAGCGTTAACGGACTAGCGGGCCTCAATGAGCAGTTCTTC,CSVNGLAGLNEQFF
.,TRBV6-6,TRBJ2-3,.,TGTGCCAGCAGTTTCGAGGGGACTACGCAGTATTTT,CASSFEGTTQYF
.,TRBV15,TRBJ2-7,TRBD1,TGTGCCACCAGCGGACCGCAGGGACAGACCTCCTACGAGCAGTACTTC,CATSGPQGQTSYEQYF
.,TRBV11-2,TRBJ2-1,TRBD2,TGTGCCAGCAGCTCCTCCAATAGCGGGAGGAAGTATGAGCAGTTCTTC,CASSSSNSGRKYEQFF
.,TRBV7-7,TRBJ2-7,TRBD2,TGTGCTAGCAGCCGCGGGACTAGCGGGAGCGACGAGCAGTACTTC,CASSRGTSGSDEQYF
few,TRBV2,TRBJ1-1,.,TGTGCCAGCAGTGAAGAAGGGTGGAGAGAAGCTTTCTTT,CASSEEGWREAFF
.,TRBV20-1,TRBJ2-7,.,TGCAGTGCTGGAGAGAGGTACGAGCAGTACTTC,CSAGERYEQYF
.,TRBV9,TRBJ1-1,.,TGTGCCAGCAGCCCGCTGGCACGACAGATGAACACTGAAGCTTTCTTT,CASSPLARQMNTEAFF
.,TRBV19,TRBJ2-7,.,TGTGCCAGTAGCCCAAGATTAGCCGCAGCTGGGTTCGGCGAGCAGTACTTC,CASSPRLAAAGFGEQYF
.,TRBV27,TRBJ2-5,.,TGTGCCAGCAGTTTATCGATTCTGCCGGGGGAGACCCAGTACTTC,CASSLSILPGETQYF
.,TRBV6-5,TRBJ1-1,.,TGTGCCAGCGGGAAAAAGGGTCGCACTGAAGCTTTCTTT,CASGKKGRTEAFF
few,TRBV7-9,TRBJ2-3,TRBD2,TGTGCCAGCATACTCACGGGACTAGCGGGAACAGATACGCAGTATTTT,CASILTGLAGTDTQYF
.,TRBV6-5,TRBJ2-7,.,TGTGCCAGCAGTCTCTGGGGGGTGGCCTACGAGCAGTACTTC,CASSLWGVAYEQYF
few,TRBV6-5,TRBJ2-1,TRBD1,TGTGCCAGCACTTTCGGGACAGGGCGGCATGAGCAGTTCTTC,CASTFGTGRHEQFF
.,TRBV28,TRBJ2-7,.,TGTGCCAGCAGTTTAGGGGGAGTGGAAGAGCAGTACTTC,CASSLGGVEEQYF
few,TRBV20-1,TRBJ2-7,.,TGCAGTGCTTCGACGGTTTACGAGCAGTACTTC,CSASTVYEQYF
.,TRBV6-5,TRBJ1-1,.,TGTGCCAGCAGTTACTCGCGGGACACTGAAGCTTTCTTT,CASSYSRDTEAFF
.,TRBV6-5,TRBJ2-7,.,TGTGCCAGCAGTAACGGACAGCCCTTTTATTACGAGCAGTACTTC,CASSNGQPFYYEQYF
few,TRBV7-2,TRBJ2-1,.,TGTGCCAGCCTCGAGGTGCTTGAGCAGTTCTTC,CASLEVLEQFF
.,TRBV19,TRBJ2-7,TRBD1,TGTGCCAGTAGTACCCAGGCCGGGACAGAGCGCTGGGAGCAGTACTTC,CASSTQAGTERWEQYF
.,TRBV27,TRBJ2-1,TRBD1,TGTGCCAGCAGCGTTGGACAGGGAACCTACAATGAGCAGTTCTTC,CASSVGQGTYNEQFF
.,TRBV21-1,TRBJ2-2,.,TGTGCCAGCAGGGGAGCGGGACCCGGGGAGCTGTTTTTT,CASRGAGPGELFF
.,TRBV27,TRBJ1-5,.,TGTGCCAGCAGTTTATCTCCCCTACCGGGGCAGCCCCAGCATTTT,CASSLSPLPGQPQHF
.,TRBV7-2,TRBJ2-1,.,TGTGCCAGCAGACTGACCTCGGCTGAGCAGTTCTTC,CASRLTSAEQFF
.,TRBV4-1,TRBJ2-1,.,TGCGCCAGCAGCCAAGGGACCTGGGGGAATGAGCAGTTCTTC,CASSQGTWGNEQFF
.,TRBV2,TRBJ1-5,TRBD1,TGTGCCAGCAGTGACCCCACAGGGGCACAGCCCCAGCATTTT,CASSDPTGAQPQHF
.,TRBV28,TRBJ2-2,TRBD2,TGTGCCGGCCCAACCCCGGGACTAGCGGGAGGTCTCACGAACACCGGGGAGCTGTTTTTT,CAGPTPGLAGGLTNTGELFF
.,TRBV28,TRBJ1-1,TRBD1,TGTGCCAGCAGTTTATACGGGACAGGGGGCATGAACACTGAAGCTTTCTTT,CASSLYGTGGMNTEAFF
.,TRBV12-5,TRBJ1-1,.,TGTGCTAGTGGTTTTAACTTAGGGCCGGCATACACTGAAGCTTTCTTT,CASGFNLGPAYTEAFF
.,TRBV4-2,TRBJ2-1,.,TGTGCCAGCAGCCAAGGCGGGCTGGGGTACAATGAGCAGTTCTTC,CASSQGGLGYNEQFF
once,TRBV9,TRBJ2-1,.,TGTGCCAGCAGCGTAGGCCCGGGAAATGAGCAGTTCTTC,CASSVGPGNEQFF
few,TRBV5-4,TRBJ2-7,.,TGTGCCAGCAGCCACGGGACCAGCTCCTACGAGCAGTACTTC,CASSHGTSSYEQYF
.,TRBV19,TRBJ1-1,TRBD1,TGTGCCAGTAGTATCGGGACAGGGTACATGAACACTGAAGCCTTCTTT,CASSIGTGYMNTEAFF
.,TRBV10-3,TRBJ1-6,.,TGTGCCATCAGTGAGTCGACAAGGGAAATATCCTCCTATAATTCACCCCTCCACTTT,CAISESTREISSYNSPLHF
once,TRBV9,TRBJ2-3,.,TGTGCCAGCAGCCCCCGGACACACGCGACGCAGTATTTT,CASSPRTHATQYF
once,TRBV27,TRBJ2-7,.,TGTGCCAGCAGTACCGCCCAGCGGGCTATCGAGCAGTACTTC,CASSTAQRAIEQYF